These T cell receptor beta chains were read from a single sample in a study of blood T cell repertoires in COVID-19. TCRdb keeps only in-frame clones here, not all; method: immunoSEQ multiplex PCR. This table holds around 100,000 clones, about 90% found once. Sequenced sample: peripheral blood. These receptors were collected from a woman in her twenties or thirties with acute or convalescent COVID-19. Each CDR3 is given with its conserved first and last residue.

J: TRBJ1-2; V: TRBV5-1; CDR3: CASSRDTDYGYTF
J: TRBJ2-7; V: TRBV1; CDR3: CTSSQALLAGVEQYF
J: TRBJ1-5; V: TRBV4-2; CDR3: CASSQNQGAKPQHF
J: TRBJ1-4; V: TRBV7-2; CDR3: CASSLGGTGEKLFF
J: TRBJ2-3; V: TRBV19; CDR3: CASKRQAPLDADTQYF
J: TRBJ1-1; V: TRBV18; CDR3: CASSLGQNTEAFF
J: TRBJ2-7; V: TRBV5-6; CDR3: CASSLGDLGNYEQYF
J: TRBJ1-5; V: TRBV7-2; CDR3: CASSSEGRGLGQPQHF
J: TRBJ2-3; V: TRBV4-2; CDR3: CASSQRVGSGISVTDTQYF
J: TRBJ2-5; V: TRBV30; CDR3: CAWSVWPGGVETQYF
J: TRBJ1-2; V: TRBV7-8; CDR3: CASSLGEDYGYTF
J: TRBJ2-2; V: TRBV4-1; CDR3: CASSPRTTNTGELFF
J: TRBJ1-6; V: TRBV28; CDR3: CASSIRGGDSPLHF
J: TRBJ2-7; V: TRBV6-5; CDR3: CASSYSTGARGEQYF
J: TRBJ1-6; V: TRBV4-1; CDR3: CASSQGFSNNSPLHF
J: TRBJ1-2; V: TRBV28; CDR3: CASRPTGSGGYTF
J: TRBJ2-2; V: TRBV10-3; CDR3: CAIKPGWDTGELFF
J: TRBJ1-6; V: TRBV6-1; CDR3: CASSVPRLSSYNSPLHF
J: TRBJ2-1; V: TRBV27; CDR3: CAILRGDNEQFF
J: TRBJ2-6; V: TRBV4-1; CDR3: CASSQEETGSSGANVLTF
J: TRBJ1-5; V: TRBV21-1; CDR3: CASSPGRLNQPQHF
J: TRBJ1-2; V: TRBV9; CDR3: CASSVGTGGADGYTF
J: TRBJ1-4; V: TRBV10-2; CDR3: CASSDTSGLGNEKLFF
J: TRBJ1-1; V: TRBV10-1; CDR3: CASLHRARKDTEAFF
J: TRBJ2-7; V: TRBV5-1; CDR3: CASSLGQGASYEQYF
J: TRBJ2-7; V: TRBV7-3; CDR3: CASSLKPGSSYEQYF
J: TRBJ2-7; V: TRBV5-1; CDR3: CASSLRPSGGDAYEQYF
J: TRBJ2-1; V: TRBV12-3/TRBV12-4; CDR3: CASSGQVYNEQFF
J: TRBJ2-7; V: TRBV19; CDR3: CASSRQGPSYEQYF
J: TRBJ2-1; V: TRBV29-1; CDR3: CSVENPGSSGWFF
J: TRBJ1-2; V: TRBV5-4; CDR3: CASSLWQGGYTF
J: TRBJ2-7; V: TRBV7-9; CDR3: CASSTSGHRGRYEQYF
J: TRBJ2-3; V: TRBV18; CDR3: CASSPGTSDTQYF
J: TRBJ2-7; V: TRBV11-2; CDR3: CASSLSLGGSSYEQYF
J: TRBJ1-1; V: TRBV18; CDR3: CASSPIETGFTEAFF
J: TRBJ2-5; V: TRBV7-9; CDR3: CASSADRVQETQYF
J: TRBJ2-7; V: TRBV6-5; CDR3: CASSYLGQGTYEQYF
J: TRBJ2-3; V: TRBV15; CDR3: CATSSSLGLAGGWSTDTQYF
J: TRBJ2-7; V: TRBV12-5; CDR3: CASGLVRGKGGEQYF
J: TRBJ1-1; V: TRBV9; CDR3: CASSEGDTEAFF
J: TRBJ2-1; V: TRBV12-3/TRBV12-4; CDR3: CASSLDYHEQFF
J: TRBJ1-2; V: TRBV11-3; CDR3: CASSPSGTAYYGYTF
J: TRBJ1-2; V: TRBV2; CDR3: CARAGTGNGYTF
J: TRBJ1-3; V: TRBV9; CDR3: CASSVGDSAGNTIYF
J: TRBJ2-2; V: TRBV6-2/TRBV6-3; CDR3: CASSRITSGGRRTGELFF
J: TRBJ1-1; V: TRBV27; CDR3: CASSRPGTGDTEAFF
J: TRBJ1-3; V: TRBV15; CDR3: CATSSNPQGSGNTIYF
J: TRBJ1-6; V: TRBV7-2; CDR3: CASSPGTFISPLHF
J: TRBJ1-5; V: TRBV29-1; CDR3: CSVAGDLGQPQHF
J: TRBJ1-5; V: TRBV27; CDR3: CASSPDRSNQPQHF
J: TRBJ1-5; V: TRBV7-5; CDR3: CARSHRGSSNQPQHF
J: TRBJ2-6; V: TRBV14; CDR3: CASSQLDMGSGANVLTF
J: TRBJ2-3; V: TRBV5-1; CDR3: CASSQDRTQDTQYF
J: TRBJ1-1; V: TRBV12-3/TRBV12-4; CDR3: CASSPFGGTEAFF
J: TRBJ2-7; V: TRBV19; CDR3: CASRGLYEQYF
J: TRBJ2-3; V: TRBV10-3; CDR3: CAISETQGPDTQYF
J: TRBJ2-1; V: TRBV24-1; CDR3: CATTDGGTEQFF
J: TRBJ2-1; V: TRBV7-3; CDR3: CASSTTGVNEQFF
J: TRBJ1-5; V: TRBV7-9; CDR3: CASSLSGTGGNQPQHF
J: TRBJ1-5; V: TRBV9; CDR3: CASSATGGGQPQHF